These 16 T cell receptor beta chains share one sample of origin, sequenced in a study of blood T cell repertoires in COVID-19. Produced via immunoSEQ multiplex PCR; TCRdb's table is partial and in-frame only. The table has about 190,000 clones, roughly 85% seen once. Source material: peripheral blood. These receptors were taken from a woman over 75 with active or convalescent COVID-19.

Worth noting for this clone: The same CDR3 is also encoded by other DNA sequences in this sample. The chain employs TRBV3-1 (or the pseudogene TRBV3-2) and TRBJ1-6, with D unresolved. This CDR3 comprises 12 residues. Per the germline V gene, CDR1 is LGHDT and CDR2 is YNNKEL (reference sequence). Deletions cut 1 base from V and 8 bases from J, with 3 bases between. The CDR3 DNA reads TGTGCCAGCAGCCAAGGCGATTCACCCCTCCACTTT. Its translation is CASSQGDSPLHF.

CDR3 coding DNA: TGTGCCAGTAGTCCTCGGACAGGAGTCCAAGAGACCCAGTACTTC. Translated, it gives CASSPRTGVQETQYF. The chain couples TRBV19 to TRBJ2-5, with 7 bases aligning to TRBD1. This CDR3 has 15 residues. CDR1 is LNHDA, CDR2 SQIVND, per germline (reference sequence). Trimming removed 5 bases from V and 1 base from J; junction bases left unmatched: 7.

The V call is TRBV9, the J call TRBJ2-1; unclear D gene. CDR1 and CDR2 (germline): SGDLS, YYNGEE. The V end lost 2 bases, the J end lost 3 bases, and 12 bases lay between the germline ends. This CDR3 spans 15 amino acids. The CDR3 bases are TGTGCCAGCAGCGTTCGTGATAGAGTCTACAATGAGCAGTTCTTC. Encoded protein: CASSVRDRVYNEQFF.

This rearrangement joins TRBV24-1 to TRBJ1-3; D uncertain. The V gene lost 3 bases and the J gene lost 0 bases, with 11 bases spanning the gap. Germline loops: CDR1 KGHDR, CDR2 SFDVKD. The CDR3 extends over 16 amino acids. Here the CDR3 reads CATSDGVSPSGNTIYF. The CDR3 coding sequence is TGTGCCACCAGTGATGGAGTCTCGCCCTCTGGAAACACCATATATTTT.

This clone was observed a handful of times. This specimen includes other DNA sequences encoding the same CDR3. This chain's CDR3 is CASSLDRSGNTIYF. The DNA for the CDR3 is TGTGCCAGCAGCTTAGACAGATCAGGAAACACCATATATTTT. The chain combines TRBV7-9 with TRBJ1-3; no reliable D call. The CDR3 runs to 14 residues. Trimming shortened V by 1 base and J by 4 bases, and 8 bases separated the two germline ends. Germline loops: CDR1 SEHNR, CDR2 FQNEAQ (reference sequence).

This chain joins TRBV19 and TRBJ1-1; 7 nucleotides match TRBD1. V was clipped by 6 bases and J by 6 bases; unmatched bases: 7. Germline values: CDR1 LNHDA, CDR2 SQIVND (reference sequence). This CDR3 region has 13 residues. The CDR3 DNA reads as TGTGCCAGTAGAAGACAGGGTTCGCCTGAAGCTTTCTTT. Protein product: CASRRQGSPEAFF.

This clone came up a few times. The gene calls are TRBV7-9 and TRBJ1-1; 9 positions match TRBD1. This CDR3 spans 15 amino acids. Unmatched junction bases numbered 6, after V lost 3 bases and J lost 4 bases. CDR1 is SEHNR, CDR2 FQNEAQ, per germline (reference sequence). CDR3 amino acids: CASSFGQGRVTEAFF. The CDR3 nucleotides read TGTGCCAGCAGCTTCGGACAGGGGAGGGTCACTGAAGCTTTCTTT.

The rearrangement joins TRBV11-2 to TRBJ1-6; D unclear. Trimming took off 3 bases at V and 0 bases at J, with 6 bases between the two ends. This CDR3 has 15 residues. Germline CDR1 reads SGHAT; CDR2 reads FQNNGV. The CDR3 DNA reads as TGTGCCAGCAGCTTCTTCAGCTCCTATAATTCACCCCTCCACTTT. It encodes CASSFFSSYNSPLHF.

The chain recombines TRBV11-2 with TRBJ2-7; D might be TRBD2 (6 bases). Germline assignment: CDR1 SGHAT and CDR2 FQNNGV. The CDR3 runs to 16 residues. The V gene lost 1 base and the J gene lost 1 base, with 14 bases spanning the gap. Written as DNA, the CDR3 is TGTGCCAGCAGCTTAGGCTCCGGGAGTGGTTCCTACGAGCAGTACTTC. Its translation is CASSLGSGSGSYEQYF.

The chain employs TRBV6-5 and TRBJ2-1; TRBD2 agrees at 9 bases. V trimming: 6 bases; J trimming: 6 bases; junction bases outside the gene matches: 6. Germline V gene lookup returns CDR1 MNHEY and CDR2 SVGAGI. The CDR3 runs to 14 residues. CDR3 residues: CASRIAGDRNEQFF. For the CDR3, the DNA is TGTGCCAGCAGGATAGCGGGAGACCGCAATGAGCAGTTCTTC.

This chain uses TRBV30 with TRBJ2-1, with 7 bases aligning to TRBD2. The CDR3 runs 13 residues. The V segment lost 4 bases and the J segment 8 bases; nucleotides outside the gene matches: 8. Germline CDR1 and CDR2: GTSNPN and SVGIG (reference sequence). The CDR3 bases are TGTGCCTGGACCCTGCGGGAGTGCTATGAGCAGTTCTTC. Its protein product is CAWTLRECYEQFF.

The V call is TRBV4-1, the J call TRBJ2-7; 9 bases are shared with TRBD1. There are 17 residues in the CDR3. J lost 6 bases, V lost 1 base, and 13 bases had no gene match. CDR1 is MGHRA, CDR2 YSYEKL, per germline. In DNA form, the CDR3 reads TGCGCCAGCAGCCAAGGGCAGGCCGGGACAGGGTCCCCCGAGCAGTACTTC. Translated: CASSQGQAGTGSPEQYF.

The V and J genes are TRBV7-2 and TRBJ2-4; D remains unclear. This CDR3 is 14 amino acids long. Trimming removed 1 base at V and 1 base at J, with 5 bases between. Germline V lookup: CDR1 SGHTA, CDR2 FQGNSA. CDR3 DNA: TGTGCCAGCAGCTTAGGTTCGGCCAAAAACATTCAGTACTTC. As protein: CASSLGSAKNIQYF. Full variable domain (outside the CDR3, taken from reference TRBV7-2 and TRBJ2-4): GAGVSQSPSNKVTEKGKDVELRCDPISGHTALYWYRQSLGQGLEFLIYFQGNSAPDKSGLPSDRFSAERTGGSVSTLTIQRTQQEDSAVYLCASSLGSAKNIQYFGAGTRLSVL.

The gene calls are TRBV19 and TRBJ2-7; 8 positions match TRBD1. Trimming at V came to 5 bases and at J to 2 bases, leaving 8 bases not matched to a gene. Germline V gives CDR1 LNHDA, CDR2 SQIVND (reference sequence). CDR3 size: 15 residues. CDR3 coding DNA: TGTGCCAGTAGTTCTTCGGACAGGGCGGCCTACGAGCAGTACTTC. It is translated as CASSSSDRAAYEQYF.

This clone was seen a handful of times. The V call is TRBV5-1, the J call TRBJ2-7; D not resolved. Trimming pared 3 bases from V and 3 bases from J, leaving 4 bases between. In germline, CDR1 is SGHRS, CDR2 YFSETQ. This CDR3 has 11 amino acids. CDR3 coding DNA: TGCGCCAGCAGCTCCAACTACGAGCAGTACTTC. Translated, it gives CASSSNYEQYF.

This clone was counted between two and nine times. The chain is built from TRBV19 and TRBJ1-1; the match to TRBD1 covers 10 bases. This CDR3 contains 14 residues. Trimming removed 6 bases from V and 5 bases from J; junction bases left unmatched: 6. CDR1 is LNHDA, CDR2 SQIVND, per germline (reference sequence). The CDR3 is CASRIDRGRTEAFF. For the CDR3, the DNA is TGTGCCAGTAGGATCGACAGGGGGCGAACTGAAGCTTTCTTT.